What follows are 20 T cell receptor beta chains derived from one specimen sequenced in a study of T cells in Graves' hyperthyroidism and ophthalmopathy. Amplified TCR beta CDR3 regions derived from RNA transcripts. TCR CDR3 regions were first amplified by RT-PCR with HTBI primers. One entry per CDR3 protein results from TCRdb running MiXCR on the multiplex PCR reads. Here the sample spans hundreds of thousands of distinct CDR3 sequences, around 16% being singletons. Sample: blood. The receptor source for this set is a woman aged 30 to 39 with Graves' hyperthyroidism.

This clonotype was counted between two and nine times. In nucleotides, the CDR3 is TGTGCCAGTAGTATAAGAGCCCCGTCGGTCAGCGGGCGACCCTACGAGCAGTACTTC. Protein product: CASSIRAPSVSGRPYEQYF. The chain couples TRBV19 to TRBJ2-7; possibly TRBD2 for D (6 bases). There are 19 residues in the CDR3. Trimming stripped 2 bases from V and 2 bases from J, with 25 bases between. Germline V gives CDR1 LNHDA, CDR2 SQIVND (reference sequence).

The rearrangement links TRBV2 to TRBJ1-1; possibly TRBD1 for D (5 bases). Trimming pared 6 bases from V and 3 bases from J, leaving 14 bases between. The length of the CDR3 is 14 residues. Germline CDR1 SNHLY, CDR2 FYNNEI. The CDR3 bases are TGTGCCAGCAGGACGACAGAAGGGGACACTGAAGCTTTCTTT. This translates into CASRTTEGDTEAFF.

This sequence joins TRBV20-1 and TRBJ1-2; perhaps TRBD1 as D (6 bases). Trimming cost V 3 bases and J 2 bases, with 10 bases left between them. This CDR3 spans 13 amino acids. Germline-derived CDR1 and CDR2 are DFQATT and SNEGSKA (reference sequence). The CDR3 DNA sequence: TGCAGTGCTAGCCCAGGGGCGAACTATGGCTACACCTTC. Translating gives CSASPGANYGYTF.

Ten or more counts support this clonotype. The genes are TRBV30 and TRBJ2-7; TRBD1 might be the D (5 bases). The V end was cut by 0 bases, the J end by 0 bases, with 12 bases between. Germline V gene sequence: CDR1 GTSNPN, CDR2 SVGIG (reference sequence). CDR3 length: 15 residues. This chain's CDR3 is CAWSVSGKPSYEQYF. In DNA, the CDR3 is TGTGCCTGGAGTGTCTCAGGGAAGCCCTCCTACGAGCAGTACTTC. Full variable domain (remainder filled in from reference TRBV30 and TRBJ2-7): SQTIHQWPATLVQPVGSPLSLECTVEGTSNPNLYWYRQAAGRGLQLLFYSVGIGQISSEVPQNLSASRPQDRQFILSSKKLLLSDSGFYLCAWSVSGKPSYEQYFGPGTRLTVT.

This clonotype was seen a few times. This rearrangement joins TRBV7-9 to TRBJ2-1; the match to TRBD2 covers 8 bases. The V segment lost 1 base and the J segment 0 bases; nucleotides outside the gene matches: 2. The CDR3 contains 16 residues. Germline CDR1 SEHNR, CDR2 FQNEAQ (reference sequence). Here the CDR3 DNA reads TGTGCCAGCAGCTTAGGGACTAGCATCTCCTACAATGAGCAGTTCTTC. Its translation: CASSLGTSISYNEQFF.

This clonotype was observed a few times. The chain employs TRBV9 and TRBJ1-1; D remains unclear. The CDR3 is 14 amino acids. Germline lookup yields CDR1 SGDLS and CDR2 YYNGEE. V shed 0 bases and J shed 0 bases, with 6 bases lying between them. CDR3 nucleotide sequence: TGTGCCAGCAGCGTAGACGGAGTGAACACTGAAGCTTTCTTT. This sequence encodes CASSVDGVNTEAFF. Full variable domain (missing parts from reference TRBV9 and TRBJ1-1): DSGVTQTPKHLITATGQRVTLRCSPRSGDLSVYWYQQSLDQGLQFLIQYYNGEERAKGNILERFSAQQFPDLHSELNLSSLELGDSALYFCASSVDGVNTEAFFGQGTRLTVV.

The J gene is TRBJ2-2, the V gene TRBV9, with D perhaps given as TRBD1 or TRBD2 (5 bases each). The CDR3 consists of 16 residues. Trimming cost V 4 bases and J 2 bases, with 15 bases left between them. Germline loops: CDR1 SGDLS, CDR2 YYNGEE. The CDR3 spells CASSPPGTGNTGELFF. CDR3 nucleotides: TGTGCCAGCAGCCCCCCCGGGACGGGAAACACCGGGGAGCTGTTTTTT.

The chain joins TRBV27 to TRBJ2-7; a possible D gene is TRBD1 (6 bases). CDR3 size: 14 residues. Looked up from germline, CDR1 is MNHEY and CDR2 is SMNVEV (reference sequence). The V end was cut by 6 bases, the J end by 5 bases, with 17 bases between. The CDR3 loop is CASSRTAGAHEQYF. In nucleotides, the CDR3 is TGTGCCAGCAGCCGTACGGCAGGGGCGCACGAGCAGTACTTC.

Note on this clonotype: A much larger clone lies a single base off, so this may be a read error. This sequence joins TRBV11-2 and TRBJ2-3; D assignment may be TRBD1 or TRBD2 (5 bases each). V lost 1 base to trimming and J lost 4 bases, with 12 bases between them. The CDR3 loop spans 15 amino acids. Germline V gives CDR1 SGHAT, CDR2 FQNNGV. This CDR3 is CASSLGVGDADTQYF. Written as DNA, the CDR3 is TGTGCCAGCAGCTTAGGTGTAGGGGACGCAGATACGCAGTATTTT.

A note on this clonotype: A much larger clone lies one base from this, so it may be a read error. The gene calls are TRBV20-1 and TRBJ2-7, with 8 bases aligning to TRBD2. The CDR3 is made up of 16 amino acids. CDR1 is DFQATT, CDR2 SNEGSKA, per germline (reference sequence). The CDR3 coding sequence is TGCAGTGCTAGAGATCCCGAGACTAGCGCATACTACGAGCAGCACTTC. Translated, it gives CSARDPETSAYYEQHF.

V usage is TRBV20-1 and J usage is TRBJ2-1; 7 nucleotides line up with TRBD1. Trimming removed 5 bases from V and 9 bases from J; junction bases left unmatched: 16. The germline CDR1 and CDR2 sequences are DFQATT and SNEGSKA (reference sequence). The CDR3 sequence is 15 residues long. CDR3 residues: CSAPRQGLKIGEQFF. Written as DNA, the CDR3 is TGCAGTGCTCCACGACAGGGCTTAAAGATTGGTGAGCAGTTCTTC.

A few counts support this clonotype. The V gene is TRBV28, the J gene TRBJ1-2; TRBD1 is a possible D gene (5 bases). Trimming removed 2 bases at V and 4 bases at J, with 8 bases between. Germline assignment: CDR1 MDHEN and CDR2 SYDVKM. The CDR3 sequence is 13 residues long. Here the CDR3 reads CASSLDSPYGYTF. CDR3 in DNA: TGTGCCAGCAGTTTAGACAGCCCCTATGGCTACACCTTC.

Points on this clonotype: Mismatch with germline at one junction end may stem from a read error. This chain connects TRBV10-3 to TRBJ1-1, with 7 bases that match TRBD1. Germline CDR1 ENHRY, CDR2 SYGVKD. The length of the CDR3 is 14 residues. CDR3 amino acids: CAISEAGGNIEAFF. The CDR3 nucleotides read TGTGCCATCAGTGAGGCAGGGGGGAACATTGAAGCTTTCTTT.

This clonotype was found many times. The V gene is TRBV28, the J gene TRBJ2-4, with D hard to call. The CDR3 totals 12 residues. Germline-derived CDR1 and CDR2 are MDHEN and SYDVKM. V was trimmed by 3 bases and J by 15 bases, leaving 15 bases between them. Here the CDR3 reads CASSLTRSERYF. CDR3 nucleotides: TGTGCCAGCAGTTTGACCCGATCGGAACGGTACTTC.

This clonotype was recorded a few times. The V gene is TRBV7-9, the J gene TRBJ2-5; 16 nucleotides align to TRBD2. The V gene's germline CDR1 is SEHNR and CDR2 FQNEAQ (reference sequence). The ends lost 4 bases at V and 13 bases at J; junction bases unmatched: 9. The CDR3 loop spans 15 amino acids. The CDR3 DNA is TGTGCCAGCAGCTCGGCCGGGACTAGCGGGAGGGGGTGGTACTTC. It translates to CASSSAGTSGRGWYF.

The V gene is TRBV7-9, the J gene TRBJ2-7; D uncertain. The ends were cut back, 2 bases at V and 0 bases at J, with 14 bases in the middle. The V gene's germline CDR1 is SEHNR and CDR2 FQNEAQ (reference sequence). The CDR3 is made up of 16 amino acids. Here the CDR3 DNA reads TGTGCCAGCAGCTTATCTGTAGGTTCGAGCTCCTACGAGCAGTACTTC. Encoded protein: CASSLSVGSSSYEQYF.

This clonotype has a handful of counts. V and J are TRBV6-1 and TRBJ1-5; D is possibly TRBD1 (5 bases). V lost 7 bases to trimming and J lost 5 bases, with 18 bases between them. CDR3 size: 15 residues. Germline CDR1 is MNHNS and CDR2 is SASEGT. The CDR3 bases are TGTGCCAGCACCCAATCCGGGACTTCGCATCAGCCCCAGCATTTT. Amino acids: CASTQSGTSHQPQHF.

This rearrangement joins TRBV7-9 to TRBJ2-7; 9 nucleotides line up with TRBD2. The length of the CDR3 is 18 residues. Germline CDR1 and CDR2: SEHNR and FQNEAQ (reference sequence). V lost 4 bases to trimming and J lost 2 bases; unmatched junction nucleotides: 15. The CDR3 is CASSSSLEYIAGAYEQYF. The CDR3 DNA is TGTGCCAGCAGCTCCTCCCTTGAATATATAGCGGGAGCCTACGAGCAGTACTTC.

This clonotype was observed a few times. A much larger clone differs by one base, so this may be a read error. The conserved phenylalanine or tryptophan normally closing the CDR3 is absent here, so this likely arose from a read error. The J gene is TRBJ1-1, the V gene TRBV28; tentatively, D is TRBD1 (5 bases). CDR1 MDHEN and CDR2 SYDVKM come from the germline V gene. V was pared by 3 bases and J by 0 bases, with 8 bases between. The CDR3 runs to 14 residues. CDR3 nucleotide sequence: TGTGCCAGCAGTTTGGACACATTGAACACTGAAGCTTTCTCT. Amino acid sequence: CASSLDTLNTEAFS.

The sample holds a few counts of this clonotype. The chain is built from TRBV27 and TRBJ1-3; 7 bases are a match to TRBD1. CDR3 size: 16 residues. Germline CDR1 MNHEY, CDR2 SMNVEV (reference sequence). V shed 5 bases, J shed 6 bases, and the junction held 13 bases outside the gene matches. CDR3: CASSQSPDRPKNTIYF. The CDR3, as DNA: TGTGCCAGCAGTCAATCCCCGGACAGGCCGAAAAACACCATATATTTT.